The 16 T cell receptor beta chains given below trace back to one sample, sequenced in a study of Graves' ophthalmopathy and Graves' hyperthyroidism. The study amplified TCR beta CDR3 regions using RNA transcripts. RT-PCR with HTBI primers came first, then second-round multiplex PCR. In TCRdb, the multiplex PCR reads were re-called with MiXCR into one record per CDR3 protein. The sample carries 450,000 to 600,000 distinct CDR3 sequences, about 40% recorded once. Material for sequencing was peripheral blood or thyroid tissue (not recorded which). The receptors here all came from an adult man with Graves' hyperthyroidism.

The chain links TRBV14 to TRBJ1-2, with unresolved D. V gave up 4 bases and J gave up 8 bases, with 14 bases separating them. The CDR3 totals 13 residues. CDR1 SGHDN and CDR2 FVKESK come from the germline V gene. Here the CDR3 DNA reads TGTGCCAGCAGCCCTACTACAAGGAACGGCTACACCTTC. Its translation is CASSPTTRNGYTF.

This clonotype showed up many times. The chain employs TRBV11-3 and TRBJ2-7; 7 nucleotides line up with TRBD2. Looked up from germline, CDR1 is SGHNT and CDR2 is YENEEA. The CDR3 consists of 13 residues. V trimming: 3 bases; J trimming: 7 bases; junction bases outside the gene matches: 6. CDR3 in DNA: TGTGCCAGCAGCTTGGCGGGAGCGTCTGAGCAGTACTTC. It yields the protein CASSLAGASEQYF.

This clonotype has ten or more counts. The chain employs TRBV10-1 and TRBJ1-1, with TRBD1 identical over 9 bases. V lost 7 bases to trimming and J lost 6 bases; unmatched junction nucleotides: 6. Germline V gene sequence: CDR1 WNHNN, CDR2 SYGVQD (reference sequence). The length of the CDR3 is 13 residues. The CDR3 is CASKTGGISEAFF. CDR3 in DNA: TGCGCCAGCAAGACAGGGGGGATTTCTGAAGCTTTCTTT.

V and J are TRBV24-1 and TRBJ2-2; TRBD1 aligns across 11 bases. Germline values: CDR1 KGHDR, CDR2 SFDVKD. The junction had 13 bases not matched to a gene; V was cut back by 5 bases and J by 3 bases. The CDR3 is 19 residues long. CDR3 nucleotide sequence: TGTGCCACCAGTGCGGCGGACAGGGGGCACGGGAGACACACCGGGGAGCTGTTTTTT. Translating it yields CATSAADRGHGRHTGELFF.

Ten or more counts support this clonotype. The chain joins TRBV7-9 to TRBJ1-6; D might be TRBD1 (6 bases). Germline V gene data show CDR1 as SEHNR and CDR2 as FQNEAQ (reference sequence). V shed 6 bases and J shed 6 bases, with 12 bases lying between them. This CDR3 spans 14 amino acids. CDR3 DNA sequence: TGTGCCAGCAGTTTACAGGGACTTAATTCACCCCTCCACTTT. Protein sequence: CASSLQGLNSPLHF.

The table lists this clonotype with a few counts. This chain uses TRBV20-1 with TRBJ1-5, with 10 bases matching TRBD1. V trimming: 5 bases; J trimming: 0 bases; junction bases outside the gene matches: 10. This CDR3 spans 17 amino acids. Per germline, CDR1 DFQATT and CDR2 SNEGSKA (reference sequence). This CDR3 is CSAPGQGDRYSNQPQHF. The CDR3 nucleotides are TGCAGTGCTCCCGGACAGGGGGATAGGTATAGCAATCAGCCCCAGCATTTT.

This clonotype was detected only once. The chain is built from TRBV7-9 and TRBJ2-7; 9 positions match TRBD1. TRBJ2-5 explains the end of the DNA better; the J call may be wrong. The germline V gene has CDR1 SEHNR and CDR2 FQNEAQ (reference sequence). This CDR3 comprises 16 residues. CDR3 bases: TGTGCCAGCAGCTTCCAGGACAGGGGTAGGGAAGAGACCCAGTACTTC. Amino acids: CASSFQDRGREETQYF.

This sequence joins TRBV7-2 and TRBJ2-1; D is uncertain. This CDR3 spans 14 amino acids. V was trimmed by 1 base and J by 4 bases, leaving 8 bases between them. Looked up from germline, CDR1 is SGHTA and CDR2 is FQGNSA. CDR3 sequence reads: CASSLVGPYNEQFF. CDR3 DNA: TGTGCCAGCAGCTTAGTCGGGCCATACAATGAGCAGTTCTTC. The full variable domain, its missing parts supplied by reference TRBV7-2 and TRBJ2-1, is GAGVSQSPSNKVTEKGKDVELRCDPISGHTALYWYRQSLGQGLEFLIYFQGNSAPDKSGLPSDRFSAERTGGSVSTLTIQRTQQEDSAVYLCASSLVGPYNEQFFGPGTRLTVL.

CDR3 in amino acids: CSVGLAGGRKETQYF. For the CDR3, the DNA is TGCAGCGTGGGACTAGCGGGAGGGAGGAAAGAGACCCAGTACTTC. The chain is built from TRBV29-1 and TRBJ2-5, with 16 bases fitting TRBD2. Germline V gene data show CDR1 as SQVTM and CDR2 as ANQGSEA. Trimming took 6 bases from V and 3 from J; bases not matched to a gene: 4. This CDR3 comprises 15 residues.

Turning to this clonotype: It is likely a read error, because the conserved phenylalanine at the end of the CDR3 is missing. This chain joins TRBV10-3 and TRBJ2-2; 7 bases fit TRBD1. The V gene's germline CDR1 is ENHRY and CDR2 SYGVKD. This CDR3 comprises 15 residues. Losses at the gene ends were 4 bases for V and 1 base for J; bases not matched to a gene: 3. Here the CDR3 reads CAISGRTGNTGELFV. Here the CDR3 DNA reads TGTGCCATCAGTGGTCGGACAGGGAACACCGGGGAGCTGTTTGTT.

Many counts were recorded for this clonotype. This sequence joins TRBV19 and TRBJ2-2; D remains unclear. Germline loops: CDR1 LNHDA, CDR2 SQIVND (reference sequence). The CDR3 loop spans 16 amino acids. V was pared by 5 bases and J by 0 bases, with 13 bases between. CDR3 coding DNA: TGTGCCAGTAGTTCTCCGGGTCCGACGAACACCGGGGAGCTGTTTTTT. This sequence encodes CASSSPGPTNTGELFF.

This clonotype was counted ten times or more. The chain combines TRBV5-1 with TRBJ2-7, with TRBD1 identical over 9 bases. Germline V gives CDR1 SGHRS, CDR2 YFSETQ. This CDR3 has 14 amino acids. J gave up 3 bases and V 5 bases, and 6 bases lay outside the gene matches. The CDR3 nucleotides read TGCGCCAGCAGAATCCGGGACAGGGACTACGAGCAGTACTTC. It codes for CASRIRDRDYEQYF.

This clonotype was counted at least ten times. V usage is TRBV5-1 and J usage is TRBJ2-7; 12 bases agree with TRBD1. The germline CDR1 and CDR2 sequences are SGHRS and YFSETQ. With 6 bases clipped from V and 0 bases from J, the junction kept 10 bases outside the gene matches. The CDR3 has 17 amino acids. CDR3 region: CASNRGTGGLSSYEQYF. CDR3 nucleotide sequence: TGCGCCAGCAACCGCGGGACAGGGGGCCTGAGCTCCTACGAGCAGTACTTC. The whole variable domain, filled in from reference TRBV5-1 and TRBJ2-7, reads KAGVTQTPRYLIKTRGQQVTLSCSPISGHRSVSWYQQTPGQGLQFLFEYFSETQRNKGNFPGRFSGRQFSNSRSEMNVSTLELGDSALYLCASNRGTGGLSSYEQYFGPGTRLTVT.

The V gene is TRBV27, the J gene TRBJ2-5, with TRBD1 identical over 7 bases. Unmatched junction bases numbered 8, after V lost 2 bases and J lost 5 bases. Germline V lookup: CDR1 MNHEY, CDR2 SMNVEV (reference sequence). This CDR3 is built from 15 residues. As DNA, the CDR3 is TGTGCCAGCAGTTTACTGGGGCAGGGGGTTGAGACCCAGTACTTC. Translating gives CASSLLGQGVETQYF.

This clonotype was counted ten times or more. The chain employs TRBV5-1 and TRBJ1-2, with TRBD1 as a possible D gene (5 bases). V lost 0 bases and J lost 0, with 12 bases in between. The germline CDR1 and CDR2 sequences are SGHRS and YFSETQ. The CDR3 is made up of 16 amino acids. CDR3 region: CASSLEGALSNYGYTF. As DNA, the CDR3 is TGCGCCAGCAGCTTGGAAGGGGCCCTATCTAACTATGGCTACACCTTC.

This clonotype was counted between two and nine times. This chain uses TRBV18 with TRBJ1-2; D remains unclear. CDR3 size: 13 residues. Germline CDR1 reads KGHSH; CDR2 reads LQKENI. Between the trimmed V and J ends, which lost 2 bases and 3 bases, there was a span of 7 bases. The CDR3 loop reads CASSPDEDYGYTF. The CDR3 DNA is TGTGCCAGCTCACCAGACGAGGACTATGGCTACACCTTC.